The 6 T cell receptor beta chains reported below all come from one sample, sequenced in a study of cytomegalovirus exposure and HLA in healthy donors. PCR primers comprised 60 Vbeta and 13 Jbeta primers. Libraries were prepared by immunoSEQ multiplex PCR; TCRdb keeps only in-frame clonotypes and omits some of them. Of around 180,000 clones listed, around 80% are singletons. The sequenced sample consisted of PBMCs. The receptors here all came from a male donor in good health and CMV-seronegative.

This clone was detected once. The gene calls are TRBV5-1 and TRBJ1-2; no clear D. This CDR3 has 16 amino acids. The germline V gene encodes CDR1 SGHRS and CDR2 YFSETQ. V shed 0 bases and J shed 4 bases, with 16 bases lying between them. The CDR3 region has the DNA TGCGCCAGCAGCTTGGGAGACCCAAGCCGGGGCTATGGCTACACCTTC. Its translation is CASSLGDPSRGYGYTF.

The V call is TRBV5-1, the J call TRBJ2-1, with 11 bases that match TRBD2. The trim removed 4 bases at V and 7 bases at J, leaving 10 bases unmatched. The CDR3 runs to 16 residues. Germline CDR1 and CDR2: SGHRS and YFSETQ. The CDR3 DNA reads as TGCGCCAGCAGCCCCCGACTAGCGGGAAAGGGTAATGAGCAGTTCTTC. Protein: CASSPRLAGKGNEQFF.

This chain connects TRBV11-3 to TRBJ2-7, with D unresolved. This CDR3 spans 11 amino acids. The V gene's germline CDR1 is SGHNT and CDR2 YENEEA. V gave up 8 bases and J gave up 0 bases, with 5 bases separating them. CDR3 in DNA: TGTGCCAGCGTATACTCCTACGAGCAGTACTTC. Encoded protein: CASVYSYEQYF. The full variable domain, with the rest looked up from reference TRBV11-3 and TRBJ2-7, is EAGVVQSPRYKIIEKKQPVAFWCNPISGHNTLYWYLQNLGQGPELLIRYENEEAVDDSQLPKDRFSAERLKGVDSTLKIQPAELGDSAVYLCASVYSYEQYFGPGTRLTVT.

The chain links TRBV19 to TRBJ1-1; 7 bases match TRBD1. Germline lookup yields CDR1 LNHDA and CDR2 SQIVND (reference sequence). The CDR3 loop spans 13 amino acids. V lost 8 bases and J lost 8; bases outside the gene matches: 11. Written as DNA, the CDR3 is TGTGCCAGTTCGAGACAGGGTCGATCCGAAGCTTTCTTT. This encodes CASSRQGRSEAFF.

The chain employs TRBV1 and TRBJ2-5; the DNA was not used to check the table's D call, TRBD2. TRBJ2-7 matches the DNA end more closely, so the J call is doubtful. TRBV1 is termed a pseudogene. The CDR3 loop spans 16 amino acids. The CDR3: CTSSQDFGMPTYEQYF. The DNA of the CDR3 is TGCACCAGCAGCCAAGATTTCGGGATGCCCACCTACGAGCAGTACTTC.

The genes are TRBV5-1 and TRBJ2-2, with TRBD1 matching 8 bases. The CDR3 sequence is 16 residues long. The V gene end was trimmed by 4 bases and the J gene end by 3 bases; junction bases not matched to a gene: 8. From germline, CDR1 is SGHRS and CDR2 YFSETQ. The CDR3 loop is CASSVGQGLDTGELFF. CDR3 bases: TGCGCCAGCAGCGTCGGACAGGGTCTGGACACCGGGGAGCTGTTTTTT.